This T cell receptor (beta chain) was retrieved from a study of shared clonotypes between healthy human individuals. Authors' analysis steps: From ImmunoSEQ came sequences covering only the junction and carrying no quality scores, so filtering differed. TCRdb keeps only in-frame clones here, not all; method: immunoSEQ multiplex PCR. For V, J and clone size, that table is used; D and trimming come from the DNA. Of 2 million to 2.5 million clones detected, just under 95% appear once; the ten largest clones hold approximately 0.39%. The CDR3 consists of 15 residues. Germline V CDR1 and CDR2: SGHAT, FQNNGV. Trimming removed 1 base from V and 2 bases from J, with 11 bases in between.

Sequencing was carried out using naive CD4+ T cells from PBMCs. This sample's subset: CD45RA+ positively selected. The TCR originated in a man aged 18 to 30 in good health. Some clones in this sample may be carry-over from other donors' samples. The chain couples TRBV11-2 to TRBJ1-2; D is ambiguous. The DNA of the CDR3 is TGTGCCAGCAGCTTAGGTACCACTGACAACTATGGCTACACCTTC. This codes for CASSLGTTDNYGYTF.